Sequencing of this TCR beta chain was carried out in a study of graft-versus-host responses after intestinal transplantation. In the study overall: Anti-thymocyte globulin induction, then tacrolimus and steroids for around 3 years, went to all recipients. Study-level results: Across patients carrying graft-donor T cell macrochimerism, allografts held high graft-versus-host to host-versus-graft clonal ratios. Recipient marrow showed GvH clones, some seen first in ileum or blood.

For this clone: Its antigen is undetermined.

This table comes from immunoSEQ multiplex PCR, and its TCRdb copy is limited to in-frame clones, with some not included. Of approximately 37,000 clones in the sample, over 85% were seen once. Germline CDR1 and CDR2: MNHNS and SASEGT. V lost 2 bases, J lost 11 bases, and 21 bases lay in between. This CDR3 comprises 16 residues. This TCR derives from a human patient who received an intestinal transplant, so some T cells may come from the graft donor. Sequenced here: PBMCs, sampled roughly 110 weeks after intestinal transplantation. The genes are TRBV6-1 and TRBJ1-4; D is undetermined. The CDR3 DNA reads TGTGCCAGCAGTGAAACGAGACTCCGACCGCCGGGGAAACTGTTTTTT. Amino acids: CASSETRLRPPGKLFF.